This T cell receptor beta chain was sequenced for a study of blood T cell repertoires in COVID-19. Assay used: immunoSEQ multiplex PCR; TCRdb lists only in-frame clones, some missing. The table records about 89,000 clones, roughly 74% of them present only once. Seattle patients were enrolled while actively infected and followed longitudinally. The CDR3 runs 14 residues. V lost 3 bases to trimming and J lost 1 base, with 7 bases between them. Germline V gene sequence: CDR1 SEHNR, CDR2 FQNEAQ (reference sequence). Input material: peripheral blood. The TCR originated in a man between 65 and 80 years old with COVID-19, enrolled during active disease. The chain uses TRBV7-9 and TRBJ2-1; D is uncertain. As DNA, the CDR3 is TGTGCCAGCAGCTTCTCCGGGTCCTACAATGAGCAGTTCTTC. Translated, it gives CASSFSGSYNEQFF. The variable domain in full, completed from reference TRBV7-9 and TRBJ2-1, reads DTGVSQNPRHKITKRGQNVTFRCDPISEHNRLYWYRQTLGQGPEFLTYFQNEAQLEKSRLLSDRFSAERPKGSFSTLEIQRTEQGDSAMYLCASSFSGSYNEQFFGPGTRLTVL.